A selection of T cell receptor beta chains follows, all from one sample in a study of shared clonotypes between healthy human individuals. Generated by immunoSEQ multiplex PCR, the TCRdb table keeps only in-frame clones and is missing some. The data hold about 1 million clones, with around 74% observed a single time. The sequenced sample consisted of memory CD4+ T cells sorted from blood. The source of these receptors is a man aged 18 to 35 in good health. CDR3s include the opening cysteine and the closing phenylalanine or tryptophan. The order of the fields is D gene, J gene, V gene, clone size, CDR3 protein, CDR3 DNA. D genes are given only for firm matches. Clone size is shown for a subset of rows, as once, few, many or a class of expanded clone.

D gene: TRBD2
J gene: TRBJ2-4
V gene: TRBV28
clone size: .
CDR3 protein: CASSSTSGVTIQYF
CDR3 DNA: TGTGCCAGCAGCTCGACTAGCGGGGTGACCATTCAGTACTTC

D gene: .
J gene: TRBJ2-3
V gene: TRBV6-5
clone size: .
CDR3 protein: CASSYRGDTQYF
CDR3 DNA: TGTGCCAGCAGTTATAGGGGAGATACGCAGTATTTT

D gene: .
J gene: TRBJ2-3
V gene: TRBV7-9
clone size: .
CDR3 protein: CASRPTGDTQYF
CDR3 DNA: TGTGCCAGCAGACCCACAGGGGATACGCAGTATTTT

D gene: .
J gene: TRBJ1-3
V gene: TRBV5-1
clone size: .
CDR3 protein: CASSLARSGQLESSAGNTIYF
CDR3 DNA: TGCGCCAGCAGCTTGGCTCGTTCTGGTCAGTTGGAGTCAAGCGCTGGAAACACCATATATTTT

D gene: TRBD2
J gene: TRBJ2-7
V gene: TRBV18
clone size: .
CDR3 protein: CASSRTSGGYEQYF
CDR3 DNA: TGTGCCAGCTCACGGACTAGCGGGGGGTACGAGCAGTACTTC

D gene: TRBD1
J gene: TRBJ1-5
V gene: TRBV15
clone size: .
CDR3 protein: CATSTRTGSNQPQHF
CDR3 DNA: TGTGCCACCAGCACTCGGACAGGGTCCAATCAGCCCCAGCATTTT

D gene: .
J gene: TRBJ2-5
V gene: TRBV6-4
clone size: .
CDR3 protein: CASSRELGETQYF
CDR3 DNA: TGTGCCAGCAGTCGGGAGCTCGGGGAGACCCAGTACTTC

D gene: .
J gene: TRBJ1-1
V gene: TRBV2
clone size: .
CDR3 protein: CASSEALENTEAFF
CDR3 DNA: TGTGCCAGCAGTGAAGCGCTTGAGAACACTGAAGCTTTCTTT

D gene: TRBD1
J gene: TRBJ2-2
V gene: TRBV9
clone size: few
CDR3 protein: CASSPKIGTGAGELFF
CDR3 DNA: TGTGCCAGCAGCCCTAAAATTGGGACAGGGGCCGGGGAGCTGTTTTTT

D gene: .
J gene: TRBJ1-4
V gene: TRBV9
clone size: .
CDR3 protein: CASSVTGLGEKLFF
CDR3 DNA: TGTGCCAGCAGCGTTACAGGCCTGGGAGAAAAACTGTTTTTT

D gene: .
J gene: TRBJ1-2
V gene: TRBV19
clone size: .
CDR3 protein: CASVGDSLYGYTF
CDR3 DNA: TGTGCCAGCGTCGGGGACTCCCTCTATGGCTACACCTTC

D gene: TRBD1
J gene: TRBJ1-3
V gene: TRBV30
clone size: .
CDR3 protein: CAWSFQGARNTIYF
CDR3 DNA: TGTGCCTGGAGTTTCCAGGGGGCGCGTAACACCATATATTTT

D gene: .
J gene: TRBJ2-3
V gene: TRBV10-3
clone size: .
CDR3 protein: CAIQTESTDTQYF
CDR3 DNA: TGTGCCATCCAAACGGAGAGCACAGATACGCAGTATTTT

D gene: .
J gene: TRBJ1-4
V gene: TRBV10-1
clone size: few
CDR3 protein: CASSVGLGGEKLFF
CDR3 DNA: TGCGCCAGCAGTGTTGGGCTCGGAGGTGAAAAACTGTTTTTT

D gene: .
J gene: TRBJ2-3
V gene: TRBV2
clone size: .
CDR3 protein: CASSEKGVPSTDTQYF
CDR3 DNA: TGTGCCAGCAGTGAAAAGGGTGTCCCATCCACAGATACGCAGTATTTT

D gene: .
J gene: TRBJ2-1
V gene: TRBV9
clone size: few
CDR3 protein: CASSQRVGNNEQFF
CDR3 DNA: TGTGCCAGCAGCCAGCGGGTAGGGAACAATGAGCAGTTCTTC

D gene: TRBD1
J gene: TRBJ1-6
V gene: TRBV7-8
clone size: once
CDR3 protein: CASSDETGGIYSPLHF
CDR3 DNA: TGTGCCAGCAGCGACGAGACAGGGGGCATTTATTCACCCCTCCACTTT

D gene: .
J gene: TRBJ2-7
V gene: TRBV7-9
clone size: .
CDR3 protein: CASSPQRGTGYEQYF
CDR3 DNA: TGTGCCAGCAGCCCACAGAGGGGCACGGGGTACGAGCAGTACTTC

D gene: .
J gene: TRBJ2-1
V gene: TRBV5-6
clone size: once
CDR3 protein: CASSVPVWSRGVNEQFF
CDR3 DNA: TGTGCCAGCAGCGTCCCCGTTTGGAGTCGCGGGGTCAATGAGCAGTTCTTC

D gene: .
J gene: TRBJ1-2
V gene: TRBV6-1
clone size: once
CDR3 protein: CASMGGQINYGYTF
CDR3 DNA: TGTGCCAGCATGGGGGGGCAAATCAACTATGGCTACACCTTC

D gene: TRBD2
J gene: TRBJ2-2
V gene: TRBV7-9
clone size: .
CDR3 protein: CASSPGLAGYTGELFF
CDR3 DNA: TGTGCCAGCAGTCCGGGACTAGCGGGATACACCGGGGAGCTGTTTTTT

D gene: .
J gene: TRBJ2-3
V gene: TRBV10-3
clone size: many
CDR3 protein: CAISEPRTDTQYF
CDR3 DNA: TGTGCCATCAGTGAACCCCGCACAGATACGCAGTATTTT

D gene: .
J gene: TRBJ2-1
V gene: TRBV2
clone size: few
CDR3 protein: CASSEGLALYNEQFF
CDR3 DNA: TGTGCCAGCAGTGAAGGGCTAGCGCTTTACAATGAGCAGTTCTTC

D gene: .
J gene: TRBJ2-1
V gene: TRBV5-5
clone size: .
CDR3 protein: CASSLLGVSYNEQFF
CDR3 DNA: TGTGCCAGCAGCTTGCTGGGGGTGTCTTACAATGAGCAGTTCTTC

D gene: TRBD1
J gene: TRBJ1-5
V gene: TRBV29-1
clone size: .
CDR3 protein: CSVGGTGGSNQPQHF
CDR3 DNA: TGCAGCGTTGGAGGCACAGGGGGGAGCAATCAGCCCCAGCATTTT

D gene: TRBD1
J gene: TRBJ1-6
V gene: TRBV6-5
clone size: .
CDR3 protein: CASSPSDRGGSPLHF
CDR3 DNA: TGTGCCAGCAGTCCATCGGACAGGGGAGGTTCACCCCTCCACTTT

D gene: .
J gene: TRBJ2-1
V gene: TRBV25-1
clone size: .
CDR3 protein: CASSERPNSYNEQFF
CDR3 DNA: TGTGCCAGCAGTGAAAGGCCTAACTCCTACAATGAGCAGTTCTTC

D gene: TRBD1
J gene: TRBJ1-2
V gene: TRBV6-6
clone size: .
CDR3 protein: CASSYPTGGGYTF
CDR3 DNA: TGTGCCAGCAGTTACCCGACAGGGGGCGGCTACACCTTC

D gene: TRBD1
J gene: TRBJ1-1
V gene: TRBV19
clone size: .
CDR3 protein: CASSETGGGTEAFF
CDR3 DNA: TGTGCCAGTAGCGAGACAGGGGGAGGAACTGAAGCTTTCTTT

D gene: TRBD1
J gene: TRBJ1-2
V gene: TRBV5-4
clone size: .
CDR3 protein: CASSSPDRGYGYTF
CDR3 DNA: TGTGCCAGCAGCTCCCCGGACAGGGGCTATGGCTACACCTTC

D gene: .
J gene: TRBJ2-7
V gene: TRBV5-8
clone size: few
CDR3 protein: CASTLDSYEQYF
CDR3 DNA: TGTGCCAGCACCCTGGACAGTTACGAGCAGTACTTC

D gene: .
J gene: TRBJ2-7
V gene: TRBV13
clone size: .
CDR3 protein: CASSLGRGTPYEQYF
CDR3 DNA: TGTGCCAGCAGCTTAGGTCGGGGAACGCCCTACGAGCAGTACTTC

D gene: .
J gene: TRBJ2-3
V gene: TRBV7-2
clone size: .
CDR3 protein: CASSSDYTDTQYF
CDR3 DNA: TGTGCCAGCAGCTCCGACTACACAGATACGCAGTATTTT

D gene: .
J gene: TRBJ1-1
V gene: TRBV11-2
clone size: few
CDR3 protein: CASSFERFVAFF
CDR3 DNA: TGTGCCAGCAGCTTTGAGCGGTTTGTAGCTTTCTTT

D gene: .
J gene: TRBJ2-3
V gene: TRBV5-5
clone size: .
CDR3 protein: CASSLDTTQYF
CDR3 DNA: TGTGCCAGCAGCTTAGATACTACGCAGTATTTT

D gene: .
J gene: TRBJ2-3
V gene: TRBV4-1
clone size: .
CDR3 protein: CASSQGAGKGSRDTQYF
CDR3 DNA: TGCGCCAGCAGCCAAGGGGCAGGTAAGGGGAGCCGAGATACGCAGTATTTT

D gene: TRBD1
J gene: TRBJ2-1
V gene: TRBV5-1
clone size: .
CDR3 protein: CASSFGTGLSDEQFF
CDR3 DNA: TGCGCCAGCAGCTTTGGGACAGGGTTATCAGATGAGCAGTTCTTC

D gene: .
J gene: TRBJ1-5
V gene: TRBV28
clone size: .
CDR3 protein: CASSYRTAFTQPQHF
CDR3 DNA: TGTGCCAGCAGTTACCGGACAGCATTTACTCAGCCCCAGCATTTT

D gene: TRBD2
J gene: TRBJ2-1
V gene: TRBV4-1
clone size: once
CDR3 protein: CASSQRTRAEQFF
CDR3 DNA: TGCGCCAGCAGCCAAAGGACTAGGGCTGAGCAGTTCTTC

D gene: TRBD2
J gene: TRBJ2-7
V gene: TRBV5-1
clone size: .
CDR3 protein: CASSARGLDQYEQYF
CDR3 DNA: TGCGCCAGCAGCGCGAGGGGACTAGATCAATACGAGCAGTACTTC

D gene: TRBD1
J gene: TRBJ1-6
V gene: TRBV6-1
clone size: few
CDR3 protein: CASSAYGTGFGSPLHF
CDR3 DNA: TGTGCCAGCAGTGCGTATGGGACAGGGTTTGGCTCACCCCTCCACTTT

D gene: TRBD2
J gene: TRBJ2-2
V gene: TRBV4-2
clone size: .
CDR3 protein: CASSLQTSGGANTGELFF
CDR3 DNA: TGTGCCAGCAGCCTCCAAACTAGCGGGGGGGCAAACACCGGGGAGCTGTTTTTT